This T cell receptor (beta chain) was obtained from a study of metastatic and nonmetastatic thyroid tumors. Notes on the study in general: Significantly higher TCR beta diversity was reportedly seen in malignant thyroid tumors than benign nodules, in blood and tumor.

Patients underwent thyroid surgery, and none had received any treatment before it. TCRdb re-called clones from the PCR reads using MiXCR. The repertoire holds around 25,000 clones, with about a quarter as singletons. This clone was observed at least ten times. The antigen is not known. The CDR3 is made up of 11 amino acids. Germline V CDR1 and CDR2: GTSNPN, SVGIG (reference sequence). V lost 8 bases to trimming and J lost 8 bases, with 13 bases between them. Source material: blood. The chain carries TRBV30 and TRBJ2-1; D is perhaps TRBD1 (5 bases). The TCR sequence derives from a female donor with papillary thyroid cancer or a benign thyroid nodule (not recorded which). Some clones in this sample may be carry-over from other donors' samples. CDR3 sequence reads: CALALGDEQFF. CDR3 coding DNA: TGTGCCCTCGCCCTAGGGGATGAGCAGTTCTTC.